A single sample is the source of the 27 T cell receptor beta chains below, sequenced in a study of blood T cell repertoires in COVID-19. Generated by immunoSEQ multiplex PCR, the TCRdb table keeps only in-frame clones and is missing some. The sample gives around 190,000 clones, approximately 91% of which show up once; roughly 19% is in the top ten. Sequences were obtained from peripheral blood. These receptors came from a man aged 45-60 years with COVID-19, enrolled during active disease.

The rearrangement joins TRBV10-3 to TRBJ1-2; D gene unclear. The CDR3 length is 14 residues. Trimming cost V 7 bases and J 5 bases, with 17 bases left between them. CDR1 is ENHRY and CDR2 is SYGVKD in the germline V gene. The CDR3 DNA reads as TGTGCCATCATGCGGGAGATCCATTCATATGGCTACACCTTC. This gives the protein CAIMREIHSYGYTF.

The chain links TRBV5-4 to TRBJ2-3; TRBD1 agrees at 8 bases. The CDR3 is 16 residues long. J was trimmed by 1 base and V by 4 bases; bases with no gene match: 8. Germline CDR1 is SGHNT and CDR2 is YYREEE (reference sequence). The DNA of the CDR3 is TGTGCCAGCAGCCTACAACAGGGGGTTGGCACAGATACGCAGTATTTT. This sequence encodes CASSLQQGVGTDTQYF.

The chain has TRBV7-2 and TRBJ2-5, with TRBD2 identical over 9 bases. The CDR3 is made up of 17 amino acids. V trimming: 5 bases; J trimming: 7 bases; junction bases outside the gene matches: 17. Germline loops: CDR1 SGHTA, CDR2 FQGNSA. The CDR3 DNA reads as TGTGCCAGCAGCCCAGACGTGCAGCGGGGGGCCAGGGGGACCCAGTACTTC. Translated: CASSPDVQRGARGTQYF.

This chain joins TRBV7-9 and TRBJ1-4; D is perhaps TRBD1 (6 bases). CDR1 is SEHNR and CDR2 is FQNEAQ in the germline V gene (reference sequence). The CDR3 is 15 residues long. V gave up 4 bases and J gave up 6 bases, with 15 bases separating them. CDR3 residues: CASSSQGLVDEKLFF. The CDR3 DNA reads as TGTGCCAGCAGCTCCCAGGGGCTTGTAGATGAAAAACTGTTTTTT.

Details on this clone: A junction end diverges from the germline sequence, so it may reflect a read error. This sequence joins TRBV6-5 and TRBJ2-7; a weak D match, TRBD1 (5 bases). The germline V gene encodes CDR1 MNHEY and CDR2 SVGAGI. The CDR3 contains 13 residues. The CDR3 nucleotides read TGTGCCAGCAGTAACAGGCCCTCCCACGAGCAGTACTTC. Its protein product is CASSNRPSHEQYF.

The chain carries TRBV5-5 and TRBJ1-5; 8 bases are shared with TRBD1. Germline CDR1 reads SGHKS; CDR2 reads YYEKEE (reference sequence). V lost 4 bases and J lost 5; bases outside the gene matches: 14. The CDR3 has 17 residues. The CDR3 loop reads CASSPNLDRVVDQPQHF. CDR3 nucleotides: TGTGCCAGCAGCCCTAACCTGGACAGGGTAGTGGATCAGCCCCAGCATTTT.

The V call is TRBV7-2, the J call TRBJ1-5, with TRBD1 matching over 8 bases. The CDR3 runs 15 residues. J was trimmed by 5 bases and V by 2 bases; bases with no gene match: 5. Germline V gene data show CDR1 as SGHTA and CDR2 as FQGNSA. The CDR3 DNA reads as TGTGCCAGCAGCTTACTGGCAGGGGGCTATCAGCCCCAGCATTTT. This translates into CASSLLAGGYQPQHF.

This clone was seen more than once but under ten times. The chain uses TRBV25-1 and TRBJ1-5; D remains unclear. CDR1 MGHDK and CDR2 SYGVNS come from the germline V gene. This CDR3 is built from 14 residues. V lost 3 bases and J 2 bases, leaving 8 bases between the germline ends. The CDR3, as DNA: TGTGCCAGCAGTGACCGGGTGGGCAATCAGCCCCAGCATTTT. It codes for CASSDRVGNQPQHF.

V and J are TRBV7-9 and TRBJ2-5; TRBD1 aligns across 7 bases. The CDR3 runs 15 residues. J gave up 2 bases and V 0 bases, and 3 bases lay outside the gene matches. Germline assignment: CDR1 SEHNR and CDR2 FQNEAQ (reference sequence). The CDR3 DNA follows: TGTGCCAGCAGCTTAGCGAGCAGGGGGCAAGAGACCCAGTACTTC. It specifies CASSLASRGQETQYF.

The chain carries TRBV28 and TRBJ2-7; TRBD1 aligns across 8 bases. Trimming took 7 bases from V and 3 from J; bases not matched to a gene: 11. This CDR3 is built from 15 residues. Germline V lookup: CDR1 MDHEN, CDR2 SYDVKM. CDR3 sequence (DNA): TGTGCCAGCAACAGAAACAGGGGGTTAAACTACGAGCAGTACTTC. As protein: CASNRNRGLNYEQYF.

V and J are TRBV7-9 and TRBJ1-4; TRBD1 might be the D (6 bases). The CDR3 extends over 14 amino acids. V lost 4 bases and J lost 10, with 16 bases in between. CDR1 is SEHNR, CDR2 FQNEAQ, per germline (reference sequence). CDR3 sequence reads: CASSSGGVGGKLFF. CDR3 nucleotide sequence: TGTGCCAGCAGCTCTGGGGGCGTAGGTGGAAAACTGTTTTTT.

The chain recombines TRBV5-1 with TRBJ2-1; no firm D call. Germline CDR1 reads SGHRS; CDR2 reads YFSETQ. The CDR3 is 15 residues long. Trimming shortened V by 2 bases and J by 6 bases, and 15 bases separated the two germline ends. The CDR3 nucleotides read TGCGCCAGCAGCTTCAGGTTTCAACCCTCCAATGAGCAGTTCTTC. Protein product: CASSFRFQPSNEQFF. Supplemented by reference TRBV5-1 and TRBJ2-1, the full variable domain reads KAGVTQTPRYLIKTRGQQVTLSCSPISGHRSVSWYQQTPGQGLQFLFEYFSETQRNKGNFPGRFSGRQFSNSRSEMNVSTLELGDSALYLCASSFRFQPSNEQFFGPGTRLTVL.

The chain couples TRBV6-6 to TRBJ1-4; the match to TRBD1 covers 7 bases. The germline gives CDR1 MNHNY, CDR2 SVGAGI (reference sequence). The CDR3 has 14 residues. Trimming removed 8 bases from V and 8 bases from J; junction bases left unmatched: 11. The CDR3 sequence is CASLQGEIKEKLFF. The CDR3 coding sequence is TGTGCCAGCCTCCAGGGGGAAATAAAGGAAAAACTGTTTTTT.

The V and J genes are TRBV30 and TRBJ1-3; TRBD1 might be the D (6 bases). Trimming cost V 2 bases and J 4 bases, with 12 bases left between them. The CDR3 has 14 residues. Germline CDR1 reads GTSNPN; CDR2 reads SVGIG (reference sequence). For the CDR3, the DNA is TGTGCCTGGAGTCCAGGGGCTTGGGGAAACACCATATATTTT. Its protein is CAWSPGAWGNTIYF.

The rearrangement joins TRBV19 to TRBJ2-7; TRBD1 matches 12 bases. This CDR3 spans 15 amino acids. CDR1 and CDR2 (germline): LNHDA, SQIVND (reference sequence). J lost 4 bases, V lost 6 bases, and 7 bases had no gene match. In nucleotides, the CDR3 is TGTGCCAGTAGAGCTCCGGGACAGGGGGCATACGAGCAGTACTTC. It codes for CASRAPGQGAYEQYF. The full variable domain, in which reference TRBV19 and TRBJ2-7 provide the parts outside the CDR3, is DGGITQSPKYLFRKEGQNVTLSCEQNLNHDAMYWYRQDPGQGLRLIYYSQIVNDFQKGDIAEGYSVSREKKESFPLTVTSAQKNPTAFYLCASRAPGQGAYEQYFGPGTRLTVT.

The chain recombines TRBV9 with TRBJ2-3, with 7 bases fitting TRBD2. V lost 3 bases, J lost 1 base, and 2 bases stayed unmatched. CDR3 length: 14 amino acids. The germline CDR1 and CDR2 sequences are SGDLS and YYNGEE. The CDR3 loop reads CASSATSGTDTQYF. DNA of the CDR3: TGTGCCAGCAGCGCCACTAGCGGCACAGATACGCAGTATTTT.

V usage is TRBV19 and J usage is TRBJ2-2; TRBD2 matches at 9 bases. V lost 5 bases and J lost 1; bases outside the gene matches: 11. There are 18 residues in the CDR3. Germline-derived CDR1 and CDR2 are LNHDA and SQIVND (reference sequence). As DNA, the CDR3 is TGTGCCAGTAGTCGACCCGGGCCGACTAGCGGGAACACCGGGGAGCTGTTTTTT. It translates to CASSRPGPTSGNTGELFF. Filled out from reference TRBV19 and TRBJ2-2, the complete variable domain reads DGGITQSPKYLFRKEGQNVTLSCEQNLNHDAMYWYRQDPGQGLRLIYYSQIVNDFQKGDIAEGYSVSREKKESFPLTVTSAQKNPTAFYLCASSRPGPTSGNTGELFFGEGSRLTVL.

The chain carries TRBV5-1 and TRBJ2-1; 8 nucleotides agree with TRBD2. The CDR3 covers 14 residues. CDR1 is SGHRS, CDR2 YFSETQ, per germline. J was trimmed by 8 bases and V by 0 bases; bases with no gene match: 4. This CDR3 is CASSLGGRFDEQFF. Here the CDR3 DNA reads TGCGCCAGCAGCTTGGGCGGGAGGTTTGATGAGCAGTTCTTC.

The J gene is TRBJ2-1, the V gene TRBV11-2, with a weak D call TRBD2 (6 bases). Trimming removed 5 bases from V and 15 bases from J, with 20 bases in between. Germline loops: CDR1 SGHAT, CDR2 FQNNGV. This CDR3 spans 13 amino acids. In DNA, the CDR3 is TGTGCCAGCAGCGTTGGGACTCCCGCTGGCGTGTTCTTC. Protein: CASSVGTPAGVFF.

This sequence joins TRBV28 and TRBJ2-5; possible D gene TRBD2, 7 bases. Trimming stripped 1 base from V and 5 bases from J, with 20 bases between. Per germline, CDR1 MDHEN and CDR2 SYDVKM. The CDR3 covers 17 residues. CDR3 DNA sequence: TGTGCCAGCAGTTTATTTAGGGAGGGTACAGGGACGGAGACCCAGTACTTC. Encoded protein: CASSLFREGTGTETQYF. The whole variable domain, remainder taken from reference TRBV28 and TRBJ2-5, is DVKVTQSSRYLVKRTGEKVFLECVQDMDHENMFWYRQDPGLGLRLIYFSYDVKMKEKGDIPEGYSVSREKKERFSLILESASTNQTSMYLCASSLFREGTGTETQYFGPGTRLLVL.

V is TRBV12-3 or TRBV12-4 and J is TRBJ2-7; D remains unclear. The V end lost 5 bases, the J end lost 2 bases, and 4 bases lay between the germline ends. The CDR3 spans 11 residues. DNA of the CDR3: TGTGCCAGCAGTAATACCTACGAGCAGTACTTC. This gives the protein CASSNTYEQYF.

The J gene is TRBJ1-1, the V gene TRBV3-1 (or the pseudogene TRBV3-2); the D gene is possibly TRBD1 (5 bases). With 0 bases removed from V and 5 bases from J, the gap between germline ends came to 10 bases. This CDR3 region has 14 residues. Germline values: CDR1 LGHDT, CDR2 YNNKEL (reference sequence). CDR3 amino acids: CASSQDTGGTEAFF. In DNA form, the CDR3 reads TGTGCCAGCAGCCAAGATACGGGGGGAACTGAAGCTTTCTTT.

This chain links TRBV30 with TRBJ1-2; TRBD1 matches 11 bases. With V trimmed by 2 bases and J by 7 bases, 9 bases remained unmatched. Germline CDR1 and CDR2: GTSNPN and SVGIG (reference sequence). This CDR3 has 15 amino acids. The CDR3 DNA is TGTGCCTGGAGTATGAGCTGGACAGGGGGCTTTGGCTACACCTTC. It yields the protein CAWSMSWTGGFGYTF.

This clone was detected a few times. This chain connects TRBV6-6 to TRBJ1-5; 9 positions match TRBD1. Unmatched junction bases numbered 8, after V lost 5 bases and J lost 0 bases. The V gene's germline CDR1 is MNHNY and CDR2 SVGAGI (reference sequence). The CDR3 loop spans 17 amino acids. The CDR3 protein is CASSHGTGRFSNQPQHF. The DNA for the CDR3 is TGTGCCAGCAGTCACGGGACAGGGAGGTTTAGCAATCAGCCCCAGCATTTT.

J is TRBJ2-1 and V is TRBV29-1; 8 bases fit TRBD2. Germline trimming cut 4 bases from V and 4 bases from J; bases unmatched to any gene: 12. The CDR3 contains 16 residues. Germline loops: CDR1 SQVTM, CDR2 ANQGSEA. CDR3 coding DNA: TGCAGCGTTGGGGAATTGTCGGGGGGGGTTTACAATGAGCAGTTCTTC. Protein: CSVGELSGGVYNEQFF.

The genes are TRBV21-1 and TRBJ2-3; the table assigns TRBD2, which was not confirmed against the DNA. TRBV21-1 is annotated as a pseudogene. This CDR3 spans 18 amino acids. CDR3 protein: CASSKGRRASPDTDTQYF. CDR3 in DNA: TGTGCCAGCAGCAAAGGCCGTAGGGCTAGCCCAGACACAGATACGCAGTATTTT.

The V gene is TRBV5-3, the J gene TRBJ1-5; D is uncertain. TRBV5-3 qualifies as an ORF whose function is uncertain. This CDR3 region has 13 residues. The V end lost 4 bases, the J end lost 4 bases, and 9 bases lay between the germline ends. The CDR3, as DNA: TGTGCCAGAAGCCGCCGGACTAATCAGCCCCAGCATTTT. It codes for CARSRRTNQPQHF.